The present entry profiles one TCR beta chain with its context. The data were taken from a study of T cells of healthy individuals. TCRdb re-called the 5' RACE reads through MiXCR, storing one row per CDR3 protein. The table has tens of thousands of distinct CDR3 sequences, roughly 17% seen once; the top ten hold about 4.7%. Germline values: CDR1 MNHEY, CDR2 SVGEGT. This CDR3 contains 14 residues. Trimming cost V 7 bases and J 3 bases, with 13 bases left between them. This clonotype was obtained from a human donor in good health. This sequence joins TRBV6-2 or TRBV6-3 and TRBJ2-1; D possibly uses TRBD1 or TRBD2 (5 bases each). CDR3 nucleotides: TGTGCCAGCACCCAGGGACCATTCTACAATGAGCAGTTCTTC. This translates into CASTQGPFYNEQFF.